This T cell receptor (beta chain) is drawn from a study of naive and memory T cell subsets. V was clipped by 3 bases and J by 2 bases, with 11 bases between them. The CDR3 runs 16 residues. Germline V gene data show CDR1 as SEHNR and CDR2 as FQNEAQ (reference sequence). Amplification of ligated cDNA took four PCR rounds with SP2 and nested alpha and beta constant primers. TCRdb called the UMI-ligation and nested PCR reads again in MiXCR, with one record for every CDR3 protein. The sample consists of 25,000 to 30,000 distinct CDR3 sequences, over 4% of them appearing once. This clonotype came up a few times. The library had UMIs added by 3' ligation of an oligonucleotide to TCR cDNA. Whole blood, approximately 2.3 ml, came from adult healthy volunteers. Input was roughly 1 to 1,100 ng of DNase-treated total RNA without cell sorting.

The receptor was isolated from an adult in good health. Sequences were obtained from blood. The chain links TRBV7-9 to TRBJ2-6; D remains ambiguous. DNA of the CDR3: TGTGCCAGCAGCTTCGTCTTTGCCACTGGGGCCAACGTCCTGACTTTC. It translates to CASSFVFATGANVLTF.